The clone carrying this T cell receptor beta chain showed up many times. Antigen unknown. Assembly of TCR beta libraries relied on iRepertoire HTBI primers together with Arm-PCR of CDR3 regions. TCRdb re-called the multiplex PCR reads through MiXCR, storing one row per CDR3 protein. The sample has 450,000 or so distinct CDR3 sequences, under 25% seen once. Documented time point: persistent/refractory GD, antithyroid drugs over 5 years with positive TRAb. With RNA extracted from PBMCs as input, the TCR library was made. Deletions cut 2 bases from V and 10 bases from J, with 9 bases between. Germline V lookup: CDR1 KGHSH, CDR2 LQKENI. CDR3 size: 13 residues. These data originate in a study of regulatory T cells in long-lasting Graves disease. Overall study results and limits: The study found TRBV28, TRBJ1-2 and TRBJ2-5 favored in persistent disease.

V and J are TRBV18 and TRBJ1-6; D ambiguous. The sample here was peripheral blood mononuclear cells (PBMCs), taken when the disease was refractory, from a patient treated with antithyroid drugs. The sequence derives from a female donor with Graves disease. The CDR3 DNA follows: TGTGCCAGCTCACCAGCGGGAGAATCACCCCTCCACTTT. This gives the protein CASSPAGESPLHF.